This T cell receptor (beta chain) was retrieved from a study of shared clonotypes between healthy human individuals. Study as a whole: Donors had three CD4 naive, three CD4 memory, two CD8 naive and one CD8 memory plate apiece.

Sequencing was performed with immunoSEQ multiplex PCR; in TCRdb, only in-frame clones are kept and a portion is missing. The sample has about 820,000 clones; 80% to 95% are singletons. CDR1 and CDR2 from the germline V gene are ENHRY and SYGVKD. The J segment lost 0 bases and the V segment lost 9 bases, leaving 3 bases of the junction unmatched. The CDR3 totals 14 residues. General study points: Though the depth was large, rarefaction showed that sorted-subset sequencing was incomplete. Several donors held about 4.5% of naive CD4 clonotypes in common.

CD45RO-negative, CCR7-positively selected cells formed the naive CD8 fraction, excluding terminally differentiated effector memory CD45RA+ cells. In regard to this clone: The antigen remains undetermined.

This rearrangement joins TRBV10-3 to TRBJ2-7; 12 bases agree with TRBD2. This clonotype was sampled from a man in his thirties or forties in good health. The source material was naive CD8+ T cells sorted from blood. This CDR3 is CAIQTSGSSYEQYF. CDR3 in DNA: TGTGCCATTCAGACTAGCGGGAGCTCCTACGAGCAGTACTTC.